The 19 T cell receptor beta chains below come from one sample, sequenced in a study of OX40 agonist ivuxolimab in advanced cancers. The table came from immunoSEQ multiplex PCR; TCRdb's copy has only in-frame clones and leaves some out. Of more than 45,000 clones listed, approximately 91% are singletons. This sample comprised CD4+ or CD8+ T cells sorted from blood, obtained in a trial of the OX40 agonist ivuxolimab. The receptors were sampled from an adult with an advanced solid tumor such as melanoma, head and neck, liver or kidney cancer.

The chain is built from TRBV21-1 and TRBJ2-7. TRBV21-1 is assigned pseudogene status. The CDR3 spans 10 residues. CDR3 in amino acids: CASSPYEQYV. The CDR3 DNA is TGTGCCAGCAGCCCCTACGAGCAGTACGTC.

The chain employs TRBV5-1 and TRBJ1-1; the D gene is possibly TRBD1 (6 bases). The CDR3 length is 15 residues. The germline gives CDR1 SGHRS, CDR2 YFSETQ. Trimming removed 3 bases from V and 1 base from J, with 13 bases in between. The CDR3 here is CASSSTDRRNTEAFF. The CDR3 bases are TGCGCCAGCAGCTCAACCGACAGGAGGAACACTGAAGCTTTCTTT.

This chain links TRBV11-2 with TRBJ2-1, with 12 bases fitting TRBD2. CDR1 is SGHAT and CDR2 is FQNNGV in the germline V gene. This CDR3 is built from 16 residues. Losses at the gene ends were 4 bases for V and 4 bases for J; bases not matched to a gene: 5. DNA of the CDR3: TGTGCCAGCAGCTGGCTAGCGGGGGGGCTTTACAATGAGCAGTTCTTC. This encodes CASSWLAGGLYNEQFF.

The chain has TRBV18 and TRBJ1-5, with TRBD1 matching 10 bases. This CDR3 spans 16 amino acids. CDR1 and CDR2 (germline): KGHSH, LQKENI. J was trimmed by 2 bases and V by 3 bases; bases with no gene match: 4. The CDR3 sequence: CASSPSTGGRNQPQHF. The DNA for the CDR3 is TGTGCCAGCTCACCGTCGACAGGGGGCCGCAATCAGCCCCAGCATTTT.

The J gene is TRBJ2-2, the V gene TRBV7-9; TRBD1 is a possible D gene (5 bases). CDR1 is SEHNR, CDR2 FQNEAQ, per germline (reference sequence). This CDR3 spans 17 amino acids. V shed 2 bases and J shed 2 bases, with 15 bases lying between them. Written as DNA, the CDR3 is TGTGCCAGCAGCTTACCCAGGGCCACCCCAAACACCGGGGAGCTGTTTTTT. This codes for CASSLPRATPNTGELFF.

This CDR3 reads CASSSSTTAYEQYF. The CDR3 DNA sequence: TGCGCCAGCAGCTCCTCGACAACGGCCTACGAGCAGTACTTC. The rearrangement joins TRBV5-1 to TRBJ2-7, with D hard to call. Trimming pared 3 bases from V and 2 bases from J, leaving 12 bases between. The germline gives CDR1 SGHRS, CDR2 YFSETQ. The CDR3 loop spans 14 amino acids.

Within the sample, this clone is medium-sized. The CDR3 DNA sequence: TGTGCCAGTACCCCGCAGGGAGGATACACTGAAGCTTTCTTT. Translation: CASTPQGGYTEAFF. The chain recombines TRBV19 with TRBJ1-1; the D gene is possibly TRBD1 (5 bases). CDR1 is LNHDA and CDR2 is SQIVND in the germline V gene (reference sequence). Trimming left V 7 bases short and J 3 bases short, with 15 bases between. CDR3 length: 14 amino acids.

A remark on this clone: The sample contains more than one DNA sequence encoding this CDR3. CDR3 coding DNA: TGTGCCAGTAGTATCCAGGCCGGGGAGCTGTTTTTT. This gives the protein CASSIQAGELFF. This chain uses TRBV19 with TRBJ2-2; D is unresolved. CDR1 is LNHDA, CDR2 SQIVND, per germline (reference sequence). Trimming stripped 3 bases from V and 6 bases from J, with 5 bases between. This CDR3 is built from 12 residues.

The chain uses TRBV29-1 and TRBJ2-1; 8 positions match TRBD2. J lost 4 bases, V lost 6 bases, and 8 bases had no gene match. The CDR3 length is 14 residues. Germline values: CDR1 SQVTM, CDR2 ANQGSEA. The CDR3 nucleotides read TGCAGCGTCTCCGGGACTAGGGGTTACAATGAGCAGTTCTTC. Protein product: CSVSGTRGYNEQFF.

This chain connects TRBV7-9 to TRBJ2-5, with TRBD2 identical over 10 bases. Losses at the gene ends were 5 bases for V and 5 bases for J; bases not matched to a gene: 14. The CDR3 runs to 17 residues. The germline V gene encodes CDR1 SEHNR and CDR2 FQNEAQ (reference sequence). As DNA, the CDR3 is TGTGCCAGCAGCATAGGGGTACTAGCGGGGCCTCGGGAGACCCAGTACTTC. Its protein is CASSIGVLAGPRETQYF.

In this sample, this clone turned up once. V and J are TRBV7-6 and TRBJ2-5; D is unresolved. The DNA end favors TRBJ2-7, so the J call may be wrong. Germline CDR1 is SGHVS and CDR2 is FNYEAQ. The CDR3 is made up of 16 amino acids. This chain's CDR3 is CASSSARQRENYEQYF. Written as DNA, the CDR3 is TGTGCCAGCAGCTCCGCCAGGCAGAGAGAAAACTACGAGCAGTACTTC.

The chain is built from TRBV11-2 and TRBJ2-2; 10 bases align to TRBD2. Unmatched junction bases numbered 8, after V lost 4 bases and J lost 6 bases. The CDR3 has 16 residues. Per germline, CDR1 SGHAT and CDR2 FQNNGV. The CDR3 is CASSSAAGGPSGELFF. The CDR3 DNA follows: TGTGCCAGCAGCTCCGCAGCGGGGGGGCCATCCGGGGAGCTGTTTTTT.

The chain links TRBV6-5 to TRBJ2-1, with 7 positions matching TRBD1. CDR1 MNHEY and CDR2 SVGAGI come from the germline V gene. The V segment lost 4 bases and the J segment 4 bases; nucleotides outside the gene matches: 1. The CDR3 has 13 amino acids. The CDR3 sequence: CASSLTGYNEQFF. DNA for the CDR3: TGTGCCAGCAGTTTGACAGGGTACAATGAGCAGTTCTTC.

The rearrangement links TRBV27 to TRBJ1-2; D remains unclear. The CDR3 has 13 amino acids. CDR1 and CDR2 from the germline V gene are MNHEY and SMNVEV (reference sequence). With 3 bases removed from V and 6 bases from J, the gap between germline ends came to 11 bases. In nucleotides, the CDR3 is TGTGCCAGCAGTTTCCGTCCCGGCCATGGCTACACCTTC. It specifies CASSFRPGHGYTF.

V and J are TRBV27 and TRBJ2-7, with TRBD1 identical over 10 bases. CDR1 is MNHEY and CDR2 is SMNVEV in the germline V gene (reference sequence). CDR3 length: 14 residues. V shed 0 bases and J 5 bases; nucleotides not matched to a gene: 1. The DNA of the CDR3 is TGTGCCAGCAGTTTATCGACAGGGGGCAACGAGCAGTACTTC. Its protein is CASSLSTGGNEQYF.

V usage is TRBV19 and J usage is TRBJ2-5; the match to TRBD2 covers 8 bases. Germline V gives CDR1 LNHDA, CDR2 SQIVND (reference sequence). The CDR3 spans 13 residues. V shed 6 bases and J 1 base; nucleotides not matched to a gene: 1. Written as DNA, the CDR3 is TGTGCCAGTAGAAGCGGGAGCCAAGAGACCCAGTACTTC. Its protein is CASRSGSQETQYF.

J is TRBJ2-5 and V is TRBV5-1; D not certain. Germline V gene sequence: CDR1 SGHRS, CDR2 YFSETQ. The V and J ends lost 0 bases and 5 bases respectively, with 8 bases between them. The CDR3 consists of 13 residues. The CDR3 reads CASSLEVWETQYF. The CDR3 bases are TGCGCCAGCAGCTTGGAAGTTTGGGAGACCCAGTACTTC.

This chain links TRBV7-3 with TRBJ1-1; D gene unclear. The germline gives CDR1 SGHTA, CDR2 FQGTGA. V was pared by 3 bases and J by 5 bases, with 10 bases between. CDR3 size: 13 residues. The DNA for the CDR3 is TGTGCCAGCAGCTTTCAGGTAACTACTGAAGCTTTCTTT. It translates to CASSFQVTTEAFF.

The V call is TRBV10-3, the J call TRBJ1-1, with D uncertain. The CDR3 sequence is 13 residues long. Germline CDR1 reads ENHRY; CDR2 reads SYGVKD. The V end lost 2 bases, the J end lost 1 base, and 5 bases lay between the germline ends. CDR3 protein: CAISEGWNTEAFF. The DNA for the CDR3 is TGTGCCATCAGTGAGGGGTGGAACACTGAAGCTTTCTTT.